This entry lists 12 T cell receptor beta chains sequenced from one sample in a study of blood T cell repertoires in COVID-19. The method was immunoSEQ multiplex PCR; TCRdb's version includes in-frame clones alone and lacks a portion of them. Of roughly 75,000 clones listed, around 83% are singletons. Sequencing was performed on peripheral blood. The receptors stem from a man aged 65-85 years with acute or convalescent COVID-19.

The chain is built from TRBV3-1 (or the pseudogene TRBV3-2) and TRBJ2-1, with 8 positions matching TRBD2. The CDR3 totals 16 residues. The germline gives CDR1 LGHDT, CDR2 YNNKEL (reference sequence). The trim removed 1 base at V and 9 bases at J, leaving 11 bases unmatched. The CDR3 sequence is CASSQVARTSLSEQFF. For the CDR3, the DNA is TGTGCCAGCAGCCAAGTTGCTCGGACTAGCTTGTCTGAGCAGTTCTTC.

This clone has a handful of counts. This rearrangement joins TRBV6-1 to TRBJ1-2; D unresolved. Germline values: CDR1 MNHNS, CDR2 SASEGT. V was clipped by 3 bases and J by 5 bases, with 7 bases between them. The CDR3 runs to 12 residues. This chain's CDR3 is CASSEIRYGYTF. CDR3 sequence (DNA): TGTGCCAGCAGTGAGATCAGATATGGCTACACCTTC.

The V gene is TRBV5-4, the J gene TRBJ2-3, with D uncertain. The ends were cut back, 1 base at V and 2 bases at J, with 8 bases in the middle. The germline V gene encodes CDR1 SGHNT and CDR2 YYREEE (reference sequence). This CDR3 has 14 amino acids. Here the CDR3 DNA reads TGTGCCAGCAGCTTGAATCGTAACACAGATACGCAGTATTTT. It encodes CASSLNRNTDTQYF.

CDR3 DNA: TGCGCCAGCAGCATAGGACAGGGTAGTAGAGACACTGAAGCTTTCTTT. Translated: CASSIGQGSRDTEAFF. The chain combines TRBV5-1 with TRBJ1-1; 8 bases align to TRBD1. Germline V gene data show CDR1 as SGHRS and CDR2 as YFSETQ. After removal of 4 bases from V and 3 bases from J, the junction contained 11 bases not matched to a gene. CDR3 length: 16 amino acids.

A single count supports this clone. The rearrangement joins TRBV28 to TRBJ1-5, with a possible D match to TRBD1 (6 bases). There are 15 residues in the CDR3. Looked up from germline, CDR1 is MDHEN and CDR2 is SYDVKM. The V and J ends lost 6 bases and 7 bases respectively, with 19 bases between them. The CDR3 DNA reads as TGTGCCAGCAGCTGGGGGCTATCGGGCATCCAGCCCCAGCATTTT. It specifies CASSWGLSGIQPQHF.

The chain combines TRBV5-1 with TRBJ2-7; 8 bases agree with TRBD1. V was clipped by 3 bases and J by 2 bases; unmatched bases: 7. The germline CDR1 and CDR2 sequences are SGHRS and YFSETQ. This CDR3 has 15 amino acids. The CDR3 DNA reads TGCGCCAGCAGCTCCGGGACAGGCATAACCTACGAGCAGTACTTC. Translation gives CASSSGTGITYEQYF.

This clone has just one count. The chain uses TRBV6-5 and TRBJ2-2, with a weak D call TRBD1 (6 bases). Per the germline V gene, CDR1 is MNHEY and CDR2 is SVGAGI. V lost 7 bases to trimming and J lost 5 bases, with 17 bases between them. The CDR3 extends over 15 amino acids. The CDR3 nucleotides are TGTGCCAGCACCGAAACCTACCAGGGGACCGGGGAGCTGTTTTTT. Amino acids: CASTETYQGTGELFF.

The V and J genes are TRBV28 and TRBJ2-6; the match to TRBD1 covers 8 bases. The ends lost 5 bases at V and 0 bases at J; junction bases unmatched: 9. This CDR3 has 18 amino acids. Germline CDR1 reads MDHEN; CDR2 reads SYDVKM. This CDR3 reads CASSPGQGPNSGANVLTF. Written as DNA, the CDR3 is TGTGCCAGCAGTCCCGGACAGGGACCAAACTCTGGGGCCAACGTCCTGACTTTC. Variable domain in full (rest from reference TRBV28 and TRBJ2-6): DVKVTQSSRYLVKRTGEKVFLECVQDMDHENMFWYRQDPGLGLRLIYFSYDVKMKEKGDIPEGYSVSREKKERFSLILESASTNQTSMYLCASSPGQGPNSGANVLTFGAGSRLTVL.

The CDR3 nucleotides read TGTGCCAGCAGTAGGACAGGGGCCAATCAGCCCCAGCATTTT. This translates into CASSRTGANQPQHF. The chain recombines TRBV28 with TRBJ1-5; 9 nucleotides agree with TRBD1. The V and J ends lost 5 bases and 3 bases, in that order; junction bases with no gene match: 2. Germline V gives CDR1 MDHEN, CDR2 SYDVKM. The CDR3 has 14 amino acids.

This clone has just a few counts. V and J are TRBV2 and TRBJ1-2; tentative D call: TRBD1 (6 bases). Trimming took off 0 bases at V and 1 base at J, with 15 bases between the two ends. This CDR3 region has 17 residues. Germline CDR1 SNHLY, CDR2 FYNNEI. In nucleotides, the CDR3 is TGTGCCAGCAGTGAAGCGTTGGCAGGGGATTTTAACTATGGCTACACCTTC. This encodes CASSEALAGDFNYGYTF.

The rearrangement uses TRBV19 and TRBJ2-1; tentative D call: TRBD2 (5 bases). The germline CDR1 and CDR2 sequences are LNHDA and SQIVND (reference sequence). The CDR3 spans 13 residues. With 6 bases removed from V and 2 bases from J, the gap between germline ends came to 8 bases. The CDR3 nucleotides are TGTGCCAGTAGGAGCGGAACCTACAATGAGCAGTTCTTC. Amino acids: CASRSGTYNEQFF.

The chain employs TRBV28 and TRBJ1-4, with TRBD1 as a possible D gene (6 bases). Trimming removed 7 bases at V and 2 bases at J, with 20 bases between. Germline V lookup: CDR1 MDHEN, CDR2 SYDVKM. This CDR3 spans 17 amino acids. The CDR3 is CASIPSGAMSTNEKLFF. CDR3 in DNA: TGTGCCAGCATCCCATCAGGGGCCATGAGCACTAATGAAAAACTGTTTTTT. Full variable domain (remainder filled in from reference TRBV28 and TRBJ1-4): DVKVTQSSRYLVKRTGEKVFLECVQDMDHENMFWYRQDPGLGLRLIYFSYDVKMKEKGDIPEGYSVSREKKERFSLILESASTNQTSMYLCASIPSGAMSTNEKLFFGSGTQLSVL.